This T cell receptor beta chain stems from a study of CXCR3-negative and CXCR3-positive naive CD8 T cells (dated by TCRdb to the late 2010s). Looking at the study overall: In total, around 140 million TRB reads were obtained, or roughly 1.5 +/- 0.3 million reads per library. Naive subsets from 5 or 6 donors and memory cells from 3 donors were included in the TRBV-TRBJ cluster analysis. Diversity and physicochemical repertoire analyses were performed on about 12 donors pooled from two independent experiments.

The data were produced on a NextSeq 550. The Human TCR Profiling Kit (MiLaboratory) was used to prepare UMI-labeled 5' RACE TRB cDNA libraries. The full amount of extracted RNA was used for cDNA synthesis, and the full amount of resulting cDNA was used for PCR amplification. Libraries were prepared in parallel with an identical number of PCR cycles. Per the source publication's procedure: With a requirement of at least two reads per UMI, MIGEC and MiXCR extracted about 50,000 +/- 10,000 unique UMI-labeled TRB cDNA molecules per library. An average of roughly 40,000 +/- 10,000 functional in-frame TRB CDR3 nucleotide clonotypes without stop codons was found per library. After each sample was downsampled to 5000 UMI-labeled TRB molecules, VDJtools was used to calculate diversity metrics such as normalized Shannon-Wiener and Chao1. VDJtools was used to calculate clonotype-size-weighted physicochemical properties of the central five CDR3 residues, namely interaction energy, strength, volume and Kidera factor 4. Once TCRdb had reprocessed the reads, it stored one entry per CDR3 protein sequence and supplied no DNA. The V and J calls follow TCRdb's processing rather than the paper's. This sample's clone table shows around 40,000 distinct CDR3 sequences. In total, the top ten clones hold roughly 14% of the sample.

Remarks on this clonotype: Its antigen is not yet known.

The full study reports these points: Freshly isolated PBMCs were used for most assays because CXCR3 expression partially decreased after cryopreservation. TRBV-TRBJ usage was similar between naive CXCR3-negative and CXCR3-positive cells from the same donor, while memory cells showed distinct patterns. Because surface CD5, which is linked to self-reactivity in mice, was comparable between the naive subsets, TCR interaction strength was also inferred from the physicochemical properties of TRB CDR3s. Both naive subsets had comparably high repertoire diversity, while memory CD8+ T cells had much lower repertoire diversity.

CDR1 is given as SGHRS and CDR2 as YFSETQ, both from the germline V gene. Its CDR3 holds 15 amino acids, cysteine through phenylalanine. No DNA appears here. Each CD8+ T cell subset was flow-sorted in triplicate, and 300,000 or so cells per subset were placed directly into RLT lysis buffer. Standard density gradient centrifugation was used to isolate peripheral blood mononuclear cells from buffy coats. Total RNA was extracted from sorted cells using an RNeasy Mini Kit. In this chain, TRBV5-1 is recombined with TRBJ1-5; TCRdb's D gene call, TRBD1, goes unchecked for lack of DNA. This receptor was obtained from a human donor in good health. Some clones in this sample may be carry-over from other donors' samples. The specimen sequenced was memory CD8+ T cells from blood. The sample's cell subset or site label, in plain terms: conventional CD8+ memory T cells (TMEM), sorted as controls. The CDR3 sequence is CASSLTGGFNQPQHF.